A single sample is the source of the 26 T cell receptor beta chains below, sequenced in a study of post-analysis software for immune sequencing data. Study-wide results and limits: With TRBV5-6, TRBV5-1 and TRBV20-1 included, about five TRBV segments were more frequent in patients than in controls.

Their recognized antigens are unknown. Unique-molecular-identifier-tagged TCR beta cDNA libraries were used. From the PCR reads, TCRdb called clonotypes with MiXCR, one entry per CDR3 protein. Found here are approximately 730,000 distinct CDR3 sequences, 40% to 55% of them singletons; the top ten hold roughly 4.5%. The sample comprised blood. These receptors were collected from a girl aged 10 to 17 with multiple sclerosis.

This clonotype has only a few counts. The CDR3 bases are TGTGCCACCACCTCAGGCGGGACAGCCAATGAGCAGTTCTTC. Translated, it gives CATTSGGTANEQFF. The chain has TRBV24-1 and TRBJ2-1, with D perhaps TRBD1 (7 bases). The CDR3 extends over 14 amino acids. In germline, CDR1 is KGHDR, CDR2 SFDVKD. V shed 8 bases and J shed 6 bases, with 16 bases lying between them.

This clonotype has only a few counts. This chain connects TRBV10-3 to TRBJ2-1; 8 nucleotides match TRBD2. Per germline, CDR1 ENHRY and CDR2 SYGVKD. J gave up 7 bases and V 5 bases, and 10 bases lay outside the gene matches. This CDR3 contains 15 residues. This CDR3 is CAISQSGSPGNEQFF. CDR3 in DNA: TGTGCCATCAGTCAAAGCGGGAGCCCGGGGAATGAGCAGTTCTTC.

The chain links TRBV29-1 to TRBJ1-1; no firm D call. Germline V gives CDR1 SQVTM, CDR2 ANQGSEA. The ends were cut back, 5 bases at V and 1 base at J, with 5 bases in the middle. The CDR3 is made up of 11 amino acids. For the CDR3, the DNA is TGCAGCGTTCGGGGGAACACTGAAGCTTTCTTT. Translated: CSVRGNTEAFF.

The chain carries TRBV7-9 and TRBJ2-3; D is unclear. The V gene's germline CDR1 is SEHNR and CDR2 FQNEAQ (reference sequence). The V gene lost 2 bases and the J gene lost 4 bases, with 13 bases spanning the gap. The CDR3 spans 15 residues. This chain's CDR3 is CASSLREGSADTQYF. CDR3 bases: TGTGCCAGCAGCTTAAGGGAAGGCAGTGCAGATACGCAGTATTTT.

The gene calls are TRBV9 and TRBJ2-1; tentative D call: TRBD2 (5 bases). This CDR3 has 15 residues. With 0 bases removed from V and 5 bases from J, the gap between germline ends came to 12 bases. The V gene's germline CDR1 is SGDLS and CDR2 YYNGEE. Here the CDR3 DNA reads TGTGCCAGCAGCGTAGACGGCGGGCTTCACAATGAGCAGTTCTTC. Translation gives CASSVDGGLHNEQFF.

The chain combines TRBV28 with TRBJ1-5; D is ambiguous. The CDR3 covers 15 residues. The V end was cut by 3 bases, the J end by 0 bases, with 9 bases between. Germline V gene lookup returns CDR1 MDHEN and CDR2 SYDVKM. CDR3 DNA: TGTGCCAGCAGTTTTGGGCAGTTTAGCAATCAGCCCCAGCATTTT. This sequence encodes CASSFGQFSNQPQHF. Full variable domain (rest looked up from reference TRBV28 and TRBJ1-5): DVKVTQSSRYLVKRTGEKVFLECVQDMDHENMFWYRQDPGLGLRLIYFSYDVKMKEKGDIPEGYSVSREKKERFSLILESASTNQTSMYLCASSFGQFSNQPQHFGDGTRLSIL.

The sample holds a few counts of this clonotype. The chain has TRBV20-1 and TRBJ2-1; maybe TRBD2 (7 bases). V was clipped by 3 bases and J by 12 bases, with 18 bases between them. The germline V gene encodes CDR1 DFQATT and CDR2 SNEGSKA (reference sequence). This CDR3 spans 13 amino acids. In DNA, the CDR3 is TGCAGTGCTAGGGGGGGGCCACAGGATCGGCAGTTCTTC. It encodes CSARGGPQDRQFF.

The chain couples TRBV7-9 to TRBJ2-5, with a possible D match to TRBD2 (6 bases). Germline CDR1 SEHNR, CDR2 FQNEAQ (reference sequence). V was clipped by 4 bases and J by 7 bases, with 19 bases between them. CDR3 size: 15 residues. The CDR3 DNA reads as TGTGCCAGCAGCTCACCCGGGACCGGGGGTGGGACCCAGTACTTC. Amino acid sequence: CASSSPGTGGGTQYF.

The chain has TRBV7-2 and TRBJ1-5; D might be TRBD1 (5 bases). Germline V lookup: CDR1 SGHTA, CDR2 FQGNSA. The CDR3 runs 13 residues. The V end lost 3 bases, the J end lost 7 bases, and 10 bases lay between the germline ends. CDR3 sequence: CASSLTVRQPQHF. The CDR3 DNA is TGTGCCAGCAGCTTGACAGTACGACAGCCCCAGCATTTT. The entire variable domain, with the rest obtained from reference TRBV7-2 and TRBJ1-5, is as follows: GAGVSQSPSNKVTEKGKDVELRCDPISGHTALYWYRQSLGQGLEFLIYFQGNSAPDKSGLPSDRFSAERTGGSVSTLTIQRTQQEDSAVYLCASSLTVRQPQHFGDGTRLSIL.

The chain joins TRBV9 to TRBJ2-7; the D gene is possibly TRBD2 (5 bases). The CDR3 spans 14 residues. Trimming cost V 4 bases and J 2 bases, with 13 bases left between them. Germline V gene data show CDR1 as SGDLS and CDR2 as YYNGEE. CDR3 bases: TGTGCCAGCAGCCCCGGCCAGCGGACCTACGAGCAGTACTTC. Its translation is CASSPGQRTYEQYF. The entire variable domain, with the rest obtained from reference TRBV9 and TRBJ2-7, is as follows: DSGVTQTPKHLITATGQRVTLRCSPRSGDLSVYWYQQSLDQGLQFLIQYYNGEERAKGNILERFSAQQFPDLHSELNLSSLELGDSALYFCASSPGQRTYEQYFGPGTRLTVT.

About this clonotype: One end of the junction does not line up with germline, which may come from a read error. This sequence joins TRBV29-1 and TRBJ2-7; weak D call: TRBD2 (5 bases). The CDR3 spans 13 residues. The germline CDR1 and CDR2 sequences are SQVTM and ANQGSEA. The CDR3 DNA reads TGCAGCGTTGAAGCCCGAGGGCCCTACGAACAGTACTTC. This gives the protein CSVEARGPYEQYF.

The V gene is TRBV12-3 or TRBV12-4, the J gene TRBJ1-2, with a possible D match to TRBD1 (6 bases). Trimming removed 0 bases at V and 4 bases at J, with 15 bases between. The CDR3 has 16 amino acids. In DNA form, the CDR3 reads TGTGCCAGCAGTTTAGCGCGAGGGACACCACCCTATGGCTACACCTTC. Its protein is CASSLARGTPPYGYTF.

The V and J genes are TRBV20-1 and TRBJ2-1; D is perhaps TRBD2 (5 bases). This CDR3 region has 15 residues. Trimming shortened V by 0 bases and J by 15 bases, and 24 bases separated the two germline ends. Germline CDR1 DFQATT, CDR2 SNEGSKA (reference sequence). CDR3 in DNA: TGCAGTGCTAGAGATCCCGGACTCGCGCCCGGATTGAGGTTCTTC. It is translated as CSARDPGLAPGLRFF.

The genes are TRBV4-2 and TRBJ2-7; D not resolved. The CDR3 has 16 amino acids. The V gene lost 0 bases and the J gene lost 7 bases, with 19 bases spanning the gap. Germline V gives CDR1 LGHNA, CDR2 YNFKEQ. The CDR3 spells CASSQDLAYPQREQYF. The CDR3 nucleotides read TGTGCCAGCAGCCAAGATCTGGCCTACCCTCAACGGGAGCAGTACTTC.

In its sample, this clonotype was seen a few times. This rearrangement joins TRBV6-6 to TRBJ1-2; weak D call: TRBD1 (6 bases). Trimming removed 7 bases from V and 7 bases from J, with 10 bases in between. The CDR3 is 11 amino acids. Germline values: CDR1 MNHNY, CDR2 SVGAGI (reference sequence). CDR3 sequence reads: CASTGGTGYTF. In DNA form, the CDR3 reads TGTGCCAGCACCGGGGGCACTGGCTACACCTTC.

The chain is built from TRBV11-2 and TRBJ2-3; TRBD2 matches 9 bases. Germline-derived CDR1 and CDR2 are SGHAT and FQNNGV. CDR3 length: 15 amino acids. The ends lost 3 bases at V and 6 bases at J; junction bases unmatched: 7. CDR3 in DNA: TGTGCCAGCAGCTTCGCAGCGGGAGGTGTGGATACGCAGTATTTT. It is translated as CASSFAAGGVDTQYF. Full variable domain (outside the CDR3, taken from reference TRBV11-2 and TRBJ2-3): EAGVAQSPRYKIIEKRQSVAFWCNPISGHATLYWYQQILGQGPKLLIQFQNNGVVDDSQLPKDRFSAERLKGVDSTLKIQPAKLEDSAVYLCASSFAAGGVDTQYFGPGTRLTVL.

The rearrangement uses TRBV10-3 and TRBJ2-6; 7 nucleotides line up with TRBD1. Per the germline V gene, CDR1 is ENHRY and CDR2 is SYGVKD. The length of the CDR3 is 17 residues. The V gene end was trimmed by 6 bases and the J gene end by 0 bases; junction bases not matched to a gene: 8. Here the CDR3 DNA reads TGTGCCATCAGGAAGACAGGGCCTTCCTCTGGGGCCAACGTCCTGACTTTC. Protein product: CAIRKTGPSSGANVLTF.

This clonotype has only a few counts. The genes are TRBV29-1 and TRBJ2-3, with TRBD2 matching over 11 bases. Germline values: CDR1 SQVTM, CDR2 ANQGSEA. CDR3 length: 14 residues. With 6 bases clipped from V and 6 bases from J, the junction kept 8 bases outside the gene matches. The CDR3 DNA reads TGCAGCGTGACTTTAGCGGGAGGGGGGGATACGCAGTATTTT. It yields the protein CSVTLAGGGDTQYF.

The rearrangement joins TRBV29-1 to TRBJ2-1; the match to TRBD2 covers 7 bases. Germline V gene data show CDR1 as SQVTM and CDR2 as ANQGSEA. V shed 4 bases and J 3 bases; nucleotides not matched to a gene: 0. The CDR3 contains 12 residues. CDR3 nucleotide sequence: TGCAGCGTTGGCGGGAGCTACAATGAGCAGTTCTTC. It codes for CSVGGSYNEQFF.

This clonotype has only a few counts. The CDR3 DNA is TGCGCCAGCAGCTTATCGGGCGGGAGTCCCTACAATGAGCAGTTCTTC. This sequence encodes CASSLSGGSPYNEQFF. The V gene is TRBV5-1, the J gene TRBJ2-1; 7 nucleotides align to TRBD2. Looked up from germline, CDR1 is SGHRS and CDR2 is YFSETQ. The CDR3 extends over 16 amino acids. J was trimmed by 2 bases and V by 2 bases; bases with no gene match: 7.

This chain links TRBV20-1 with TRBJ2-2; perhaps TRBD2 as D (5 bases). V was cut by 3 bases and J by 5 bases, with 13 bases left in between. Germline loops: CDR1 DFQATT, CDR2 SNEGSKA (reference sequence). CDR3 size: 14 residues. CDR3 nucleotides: TGCAGTGCTAGCGGGAACGTGGGGACCGGGGAGCTGTTTTTT. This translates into CSASGNVGTGELFF.

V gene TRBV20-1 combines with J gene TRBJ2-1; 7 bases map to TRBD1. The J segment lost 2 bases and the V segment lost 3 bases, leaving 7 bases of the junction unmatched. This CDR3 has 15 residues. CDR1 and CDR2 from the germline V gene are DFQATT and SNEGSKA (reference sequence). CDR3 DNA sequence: TGCAGTGCTAGTCGTGACAGGGAGCCCTACAATGAGCAGTTCTTC. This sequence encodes CSASRDREPYNEQFF.

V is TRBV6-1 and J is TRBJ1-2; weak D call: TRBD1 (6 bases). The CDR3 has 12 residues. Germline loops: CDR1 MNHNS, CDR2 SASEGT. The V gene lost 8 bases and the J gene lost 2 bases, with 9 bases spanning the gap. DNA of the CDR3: TGTGCCAGCGGGGGCTTCAACTATGGCTACACCTTC. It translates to CASGGFNYGYTF.

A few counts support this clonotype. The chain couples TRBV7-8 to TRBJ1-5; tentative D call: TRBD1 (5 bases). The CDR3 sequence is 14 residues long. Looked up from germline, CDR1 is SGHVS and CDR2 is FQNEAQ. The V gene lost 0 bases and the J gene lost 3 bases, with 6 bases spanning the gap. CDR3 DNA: TGTGCCAGCAGCTTAGCGGGGACCAATCAGCCCCAGCATTTT. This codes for CASSLAGTNQPQHF.

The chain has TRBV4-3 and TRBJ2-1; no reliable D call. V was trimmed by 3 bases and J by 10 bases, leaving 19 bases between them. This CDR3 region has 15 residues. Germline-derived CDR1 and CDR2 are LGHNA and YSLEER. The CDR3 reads CASSHRAAGSYEQFF. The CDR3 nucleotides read TGCGCCAGCAGCCATCGCGCCGCAGGATCCTACGAGCAGTTCTTC.

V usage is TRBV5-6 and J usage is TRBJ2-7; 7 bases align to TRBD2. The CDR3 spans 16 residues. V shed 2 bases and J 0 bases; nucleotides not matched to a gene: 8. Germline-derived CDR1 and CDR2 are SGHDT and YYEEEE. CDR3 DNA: TGTGCCAGCAGCTTCACCTGGGAGGGCCCCTCCTACGAGCAGTACTTC. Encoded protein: CASSFTWEGPSYEQYF. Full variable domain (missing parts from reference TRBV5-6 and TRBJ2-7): DAGVTQSPTHLIKTRGQQVTLRCSPKSGHDTVSWYQQALGQGPQFIFQYYEEEERQRGNFPDRFSGHQFPNYSSELNVNALLLGDSALYLCASSFTWEGPSYEQYFGPGTRLTVT.